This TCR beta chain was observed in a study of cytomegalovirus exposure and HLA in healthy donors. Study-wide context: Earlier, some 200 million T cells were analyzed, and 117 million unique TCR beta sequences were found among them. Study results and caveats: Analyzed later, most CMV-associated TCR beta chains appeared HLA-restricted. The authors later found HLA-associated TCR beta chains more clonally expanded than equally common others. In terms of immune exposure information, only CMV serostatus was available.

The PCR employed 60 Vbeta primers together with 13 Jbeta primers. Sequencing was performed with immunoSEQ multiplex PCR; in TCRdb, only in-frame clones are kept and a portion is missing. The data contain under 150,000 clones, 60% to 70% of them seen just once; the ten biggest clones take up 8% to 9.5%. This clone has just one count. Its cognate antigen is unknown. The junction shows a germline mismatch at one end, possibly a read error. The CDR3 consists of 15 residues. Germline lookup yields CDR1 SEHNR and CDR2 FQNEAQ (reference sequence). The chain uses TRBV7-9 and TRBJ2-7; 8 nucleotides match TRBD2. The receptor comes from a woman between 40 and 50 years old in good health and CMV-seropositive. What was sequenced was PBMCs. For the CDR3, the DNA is TGTTCCAGCAGCTTAGCCGGACTAGCTCTCGGCGAGCAGTACTTC. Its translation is CSSSLAGLALGEQYF.